These 6 T cell receptor beta chains came from one sample sequenced in a study of blood T cell repertoires in COVID-19. Profiling relied on immunoSEQ multiplex PCR, and the TCRdb table lists in-frame clones only, not all of them. The table includes about 73,000 clones, over 80% detected once. Sequenced: peripheral blood. Receptors originate from a man older than 75 with active or convalescent COVID-19.

The rearrangement uses TRBV28 and TRBJ2-7, with a tentative D call TRBD1 (6 bases). This CDR3 has 14 residues. Germline loops: CDR1 MDHEN, CDR2 SYDVKM. The V and J ends lost 2 bases and 1 base respectively, with 9 bases between them. DNA of the CDR3: TGTGCCAGCAGTTTAGGGGGCCTTTCCTACGAGCAGTACTTC. Amino acids: CASSLGGLSYEQYF.

This clone has more than one count but fewer than ten. The V and J genes are TRBV5-1 and TRBJ2-6, with D possibly matching TRBD1 (5 bases). Trimming took 0 bases from V and 0 from J, leaving 7 bases between them. The CDR3 is 16 residues long. CDR1 and CDR2 (germline): SGHRS, YFSETQ. The CDR3 DNA follows: TGCGCCAGCAGCTTGGAGGGGATCTCTGGGGCCAACGTCCTGACTTTC. Protein sequence: CASSLEGISGANVLTF.

The chain has TRBV18 and TRBJ2-2, with D perhaps matching TRBD1 (6 bases). The CDR3 runs to 15 residues. V was pared by 4 bases and J by 7 bases, with 16 bases between. Germline assignment: CDR1 KGHSH and CDR2 LQKENI. Written as DNA, the CDR3 is TGTGCCAGCTCACAAACAGGGTTGGGCGTCGGGGAGCTGTTTTTT. This translates into CASSQTGLGVGELFF.

The CDR3 reads CASSPRTSAKNIQYF. In nucleotides, the CDR3 is TGTGCCAGCAGCCCTCGGACTAGTGCCAAAAACATTCAGTACTTC. The chain has TRBV3-1 (or the pseudogene TRBV3-2) and TRBJ2-4; 7 bases agree with TRBD2. Trimming at V came to 4 bases and at J to 1 base, leaving 4 bases not matched to a gene. The germline gives CDR1 LGHDT, CDR2 YNNKEL (reference sequence). The CDR3 length is 15 residues.

The V and J genes are TRBV27 and TRBJ2-7; D uncertain. V shed 1 base and J shed 2 bases, with 6 bases lying between them. Germline V CDR1 and CDR2: MNHEY, SMNVEV (reference sequence). The CDR3 totals 13 residues. The DNA of the CDR3 is TGTGCCAGCAGTTTATTGGGCCCCTACGAGCAGTACTTC. Encoded protein: CASSLLGPYEQYF.

The rearrangement links TRBV6-6 to TRBJ2-5, with a possible D match to TRBD1 (7 bases). Trimming took off 2 bases at V and 13 bases at J, with 14 bases between the two ends. The CDR3 runs 12 residues. The V gene's germline CDR1 is MNHNY and CDR2 SVGAGI (reference sequence). CDR3 coding DNA: TGTGCCAGCAGTTACCCCGAGGAGGGGGCGTACTTC. Translation: CASSYPEEGAYF.